This note documents a single T cell receptor (beta chain) sequence. The antigen is not known. The sample is drawn from a study of identifying expanded T cells in peripheral blood. Collection occurred without any documented infections or immune events in donors. Profiled with immunoSEQ multiplex PCR; TCRdb holds only in-frame clones, not every one. The sample shows 97,000 or so clones, 88% of them seen only once. General observations from the study: Variance in clone template counts between roughly 2-week samples significantly increased with total template count across all healthy donors.

Trimming removed 9 bases from V and 5 bases from J; junction bases left unmatched: 9. The CDR3 is 14 amino acids. Germline V gives CDR1 LNHDA, CDR2 SQIVND (reference sequence). Sample: blood. The sequence came from a person aged 18 to 75 in good health. The chain carries TRBV19 and TRBJ1-5; 8 bases are a match to TRBD1. The CDR3 is CASSRRQGHQPQHF. CDR3 sequence (DNA): TGTGCCAGCTCGCGGAGACAGGGGCATCAGCCCCAGCATTTT. The whole variable domain, remainder taken from reference TRBV19 and TRBJ1-5, is DGGITQSPKYLFRKEGQNVTLSCEQNLNHDAMYWYRQDPGQGLRLIYYSQIVNDFQKGDIAEGYSVSREKKESFPLTVTSAQKNPTAFYLCASSRRQGHQPQHFGDGTRLSIL.